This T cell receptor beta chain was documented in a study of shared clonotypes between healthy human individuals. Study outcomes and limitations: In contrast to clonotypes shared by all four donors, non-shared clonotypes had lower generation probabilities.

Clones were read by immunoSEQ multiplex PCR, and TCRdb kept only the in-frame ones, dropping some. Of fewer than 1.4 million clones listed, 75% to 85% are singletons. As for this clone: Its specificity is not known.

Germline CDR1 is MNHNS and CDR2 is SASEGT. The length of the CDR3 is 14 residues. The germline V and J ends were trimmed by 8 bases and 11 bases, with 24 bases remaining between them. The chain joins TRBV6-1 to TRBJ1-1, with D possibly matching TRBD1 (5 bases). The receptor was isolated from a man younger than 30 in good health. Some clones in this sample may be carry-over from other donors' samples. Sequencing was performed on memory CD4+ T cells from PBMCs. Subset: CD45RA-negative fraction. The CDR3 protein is CASGYRDPFTAAFF. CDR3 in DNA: TGTGCCAGCGGGTACCGGGACCCCTTCACAGCCGCTTTCTTT.